The 13 T cell receptor beta chains below were found in one sample sequenced in a study of neurological immune-mediated disorders. From the 5' RACE reads, TCRdb called clonotypes with MiXCR, one entry per CDR3 protein. The sample lists approximately 50,000 distinct CDR3 sequences; roughly 8% were seen once. Time point here: longitudinal time-point 3. Input material: PBMCs. The origin of the receptors is a woman in her forties in good health.

This clonotype was seen repeatedly, ten times or more. V is TRBV7-8 and J is TRBJ2-7; no clear D gene. Trimming took 1 base from V and 7 from J, leaving 5 bases between them. The CDR3 runs 11 residues. CDR1 and CDR2 (germline): SGHVS, FQNEAQ. CDR3 loop: CASSLGAEQYF. In nucleotides, the CDR3 is TGTGCCAGCAGCTTAGGAGCAGAGCAGTACTTC.

There are many counts of this clonotype. The V gene is TRBV6-5, the J gene TRBJ1-3, with a possible D match to TRBD1 (5 bases). Germline lookup yields CDR1 MNHEY and CDR2 SVGAGI. Trimming stripped 6 bases from V and 2 bases from J, with 20 bases between. The CDR3 is 17 amino acids. Here the CDR3 DNA reads TGTGCCAGCAGCTGGCAGGACATCCTCGTACCTGGAAACACCATATATTTT. Protein product: CASSWQDILVPGNTIYF.

This clonotype has a count of ten or more. This chain uses TRBV12-3 or TRBV12-4 with TRBJ2-7; D is perhaps TRBD2 (7 bases). This CDR3 is built from 12 residues. V was clipped by 6 bases and J by 6 bases, with 12 bases between them. CDR3 residues: CASSRGGVEQYF. Here the CDR3 DNA reads TGTGCCAGCAGCCGAGGGGGGGTCGAGCAGTACTTC.

There are many counts of this clonotype. This chain links TRBV14 with TRBJ1-2, with a possible D match to TRBD1 (6 bases). The CDR3 has 14 residues. Germline V CDR1 and CDR2: SGHDN, FVKESK. Trimming stripped 5 bases from V and 8 bases from J, with 18 bases between. CDR3 in DNA: TGTGCCAGCAGCTACACAGGGACCTCGGGGGGCTACACCTTC. The encoded protein is CASSYTGTSGGYTF.

This clonotype was observed at least ten times. The chain has TRBV6-1 and TRBJ2-7; D may be TRBD1 (6 bases). From germline, CDR1 is MNHNS and CDR2 SASEGT. The CDR3 is 14 residues long. Between the trimmed V and J ends, which lost 4 bases and 0 bases, there was a span of 10 bases. The DNA of the CDR3 is TGTGCCAGCAGTGCAACAGGGTACTCCTACGAGCAGTACTTC. Its protein product is CASSATGYSYEQYF.

This clonotype was observed at least ten times. This chain links TRBV7-2 with TRBJ2-1, with 13 bases identical to TRBD2. This CDR3 has 16 residues. CDR1 is SGHTA, CDR2 FQGNSA, per germline. Unmatched junction bases numbered 4, after V lost 3 bases and J lost 5 bases. CDR3 DNA sequence: TGTGCCAGCAGCTTGATGGGACTAGCGGGGCACAATGAGCAGTTCTTC. Its translation is CASSLMGLAGHNEQFF. Full variable domain (rest looked up from reference TRBV7-2 and TRBJ2-1): GAGVSQSPSNKVTEKGKDVELRCDPISGHTALYWYRQSLGQGLEFLIYFQGNSAPDKSGLPSDRFSAERTGGSVSTLTIQRTQQEDSAVYLCASSLMGLAGHNEQFFGPGTRLTVL.

This clonotype was seen ten or more times. This sequence joins TRBV5-1 and TRBJ2-6; D is ambiguous. V was clipped by 0 bases and J by 0 bases, with 4 bases between them. Germline-derived CDR1 and CDR2 are SGHRS and YFSETQ. The CDR3 is 15 residues long. The CDR3 here is CASSLGSSGANVLTF. The CDR3 DNA follows: TGCGCCAGCAGCTTGGGTAGCTCTGGGGCCAACGTCCTGACTTTC.

This clonotype has at least ten counts. The rearrangement links TRBV29-1 to TRBJ1-1; no definite D call. The CDR3 extends over 11 amino acids. Germline CDR1 reads SQVTM; CDR2 reads ANQGSEA. The ends were cut back, 7 bases at V and 7 bases at J, with 13 bases in the middle. CDR3 nucleotides: TGCAGCGCCGCCGGAGCGGGTGAAGCTTTCTTT. Protein: CSAAGAGEAFF. The complete variable domain, with remaining parts taken from reference TRBV29-1 and TRBJ1-1, reads SAVISQKPSRDICQRGTSLTIQCQVDSQVTMMFWYRQQPGQSLTLIATANQGSEATYESGFVIDKFPISRPNLTFSTLTVSNMSPEDSSIYLCSAAGAGEAFFGQGTRLTVV.

This clonotype was seen repeatedly, ten times or more. Relative to the germline gene, one junction end is altered; a read error may explain this. The rearrangement links TRBV5-1 to TRBJ1-1, with 8 bases aligning to TRBD1. This CDR3 has 14 residues. The germline V gene has CDR1 SGHRS and CDR2 YFSETQ. CDR3 DNA: TGCGCCAGCAGATTGGACAGGGTGGACACTGAAGCTTTCTTT. It yields the protein CASRLDRVDTEAFF. Together with reference TRBV5-1 and TRBJ1-1, the CDR3 gives the full variable domain: KAGVTQTPRYLIKTRGQQVTLSCSPISGHRSVSWYQQTPGQGLQFLFEYFSETQRNKGNFPGRFSGRQFSNSRSEMNVSTLELGDSALYLCASRLDRVDTEAFFGQGTRLTVV.

The sample holds many counts of this clonotype. This chain joins TRBV5-5 and TRBJ1-2, with a weak D call TRBD1 (5 bases). The CDR3 runs to 13 residues. V lost 3 bases and J 0 bases, leaving 6 bases between the germline ends. The germline V gene has CDR1 SGHKS and CDR2 YYEKEE (reference sequence). CDR3 DNA: TGTGCCAGCAGCTGGGGGGCTAACTATGGCTACACCTTC. The encoded protein is CASSWGANYGYTF.

In nucleotides, the CDR3 is TGTGCCAGCAGTTACCCGGAATCCGGGGGGACCCAGTACTTC. Translation: CASSYPESGGTQYF. This chain joins TRBV6-6 and TRBJ2-5; D may be TRBD2 (6 bases). The CDR3 has 14 amino acids. Germline V gene lookup returns CDR1 MNHNY and CDR2 SVGAGI (reference sequence). The V gene lost 2 bases and the J gene lost 7 bases, with 14 bases spanning the gap.

The chain combines TRBV10-3 with TRBJ1-1; perhaps TRBD1 as D (5 bases). The CDR3 extends over 14 amino acids. Germline CDR1 reads ENHRY; CDR2 reads SYGVKD. Trimming cost V 0 bases and J 4 bases, with 9 bases left between them. In nucleotides, the CDR3 is TGTGCCATCAGTGAGTCCTCAAGGGGCACTGAAGCTTTCTTT. Translation gives CAISESSRGTEAFF.

The sample holds many counts of this clonotype. This chain links TRBV18 with TRBJ2-7; D is ambiguous. V was clipped by 3 bases and J by 3 bases, with 18 bases between them. The CDR3 is made up of 16 amino acids. Per germline, CDR1 KGHSH and CDR2 LQKENI. The CDR3 nucleotides read TGTGCCAGCTCACCCAACTTAAATTTGGTCAACTACGAGCAGTACTTC. Translating gives CASSPNLNLVNYEQYF.